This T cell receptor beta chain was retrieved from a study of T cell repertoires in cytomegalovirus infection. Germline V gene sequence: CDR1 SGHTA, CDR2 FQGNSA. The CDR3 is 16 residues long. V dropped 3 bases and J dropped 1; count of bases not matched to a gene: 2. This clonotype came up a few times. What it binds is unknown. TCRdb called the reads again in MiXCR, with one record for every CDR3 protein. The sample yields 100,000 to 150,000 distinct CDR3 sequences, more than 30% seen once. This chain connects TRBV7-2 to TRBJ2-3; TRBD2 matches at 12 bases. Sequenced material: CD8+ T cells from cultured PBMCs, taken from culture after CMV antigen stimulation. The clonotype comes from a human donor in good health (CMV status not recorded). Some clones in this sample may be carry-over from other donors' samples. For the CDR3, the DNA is TGTGCCAGCAGCTTCCCTAGCGGGGGGGGCACAGATACGCAGTATTTT. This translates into CASSFPSGGGTDTQYF. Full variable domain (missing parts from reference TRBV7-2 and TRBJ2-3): GAGVSQSPSNKVTEKGKDVELRCDPISGHTALYWYRQSLGQGLEFLIYFQGNSAPDKSGLPSDRFSAERTGGSVSTLTIQRTQQEDSAVYLCASSFPSGGGTDTQYFGPGTRLTVL.